The rows below give T cell receptor beta chains drawn from one sample of a study of blood T cell repertoires in COVID-19. Clones were sequenced by immunoSEQ multiplex PCR, and TCRdb holds only the in-frame ones, with some missing. Among about 97,000 clones listed, about 90% were seen once. The sample consisted of peripheral blood. The receptors derive from a man aged 45-65 years with acute or convalescent COVID-19. Both conserved end residues are part of each CDR3. Each record gives: V gene, clone size, J gene, D gene, CDR3 DNA, CDR3 protein. The D gene is left open where the match is weak. Clone size appears in some rows only: once, few, many, or a class for an expanded clone.

TRBV2	NA	TRBJ1-4	NA	TGTGCCAGCAGTGAAGTTCGTCTAGGGGCGAGGGGGAACGAAAAACTGTTTTTT	CASSEVRLGARGNEKLFF
TRBV7-3	NA	TRBJ1-6	TRBD1	TGTGCCAGCAGCTCGACAGGGGGCGGATCACCCCTCCACTTT	CASSSTGGGSPLHF
TRBV2	NA	TRBJ2-7	NA	TGTGCCAGCAGTGGGACAACCCGAGGGGGGCAGTACTTC	CASSGTTRGGQYF
TRBV6-5	few	TRBJ1-6	TRBD1	TGTGCCGCAACGGCAGGGACAGGGGTGTCGGCCCTCCACTTT	CAATAGTGVSALHF
TRBV28	NA	TRBJ1-1	NA	TGTGCCAGCAGGACTCACCTAAAAGCTTTCTTT	CASRTHLKAFF
TRBV6-4	NA	TRBJ1-1	TRBD1	TGTGCCAGCAGCCCCGACAGGGGGCGTAGGACTGAAGCTTTCTTT	CASSPDRGRRTEAFF
TRBV18	NA	TRBJ1-2	TRBD1	TGTGCCAGCTCACGGGACAGGGCAAACTATGGCTACACCTTC	CASSRDRANYGYTF
TRBV6-5	once	TRBJ1-2	NA	TGTGCCAGCCGGGAAAACTATGGCTACACCTTC	CASRENYGYTF
TRBV4-3	NA	TRBJ1-6	TRBD1	TGCGCCAGCAGCCGCGGGGACAGGGGGCTGGGTTCACCCCTCCACTTT	CASSRGDRGLGSPLHF
TRBV2	NA	TRBJ1-1	NA	TGTGCCAGCAGGGAACAGGGAGGAGGCACTGAAGCTTTCTTT	CASREQGGGTEAFF